This T cell receptor (beta chain) originates from a study of blood T cell repertoires in COVID-19. Overall study: Sites in the United States, Italy and Spain provided acute and convalescent COVID-19 samples. T cells, B-cell-depleted T cells, or PBMCs supplied cDNA or gDNA.

A Seattle source enrolled patients during active infection and followed them longitudinally. Original analysis: Amplification of reference gene primers was used by the study to estimate nucleated cell counts. The protocol was immunoSEQ multiplex PCR, while the TCRdb copy is restricted to in-frame clones and leaves out a portion. That table is the source of V, J and clone size, and D and trimming were worked out from the DNA. This sample yields approximately 140,000 clones, of which around 89% are seen a single time; about an eighth belongs to the top ten. This receptor was obtained from a man aged 18 to 30 with COVID-19, enrolled during active disease. Sequencing was performed on peripheral blood.

Here the CDR3 reads CASSFGTGATYEQYF. The CDR3 DNA reads TGTGCCAGCAGCTTCGGGACAGGGGCGACCTACGAGCAGTACTTC. The V gene is TRBV5-8, the J gene TRBJ2-7, with 10 bases lining up with TRBD1. The germline V gene encodes CDR1 SGHTS and CDR2 YDEGEE. The CDR3 contains 15 residues. With V trimmed by 2 bases and J by 2 bases, 4 bases remained unmatched.